This T cell receptor (beta chain) was identified during a study of identical twins. General observations from the study: Rather than following the same donors, the conclusions depended on cross-sectional statistical analysis. The study found that models underestimated out-of-frame TCR alpha sharing in monozygotic twins.

This CDR3 region has 14 residues. V lost 5 bases to trimming and J lost 9 bases; unmatched junction nucleotides: 6. This clonotype was seen at least ten times. The antigen remains undetermined. MiXCR, run by TCRdb on the 5' RACE reads, gives a single entry per CDR3 protein. The sample carries about 460,000 distinct CDR3 sequences, approximately 15% recorded once. These data also formed part of another study, on yellow fever vaccine responses in identical twins.

The clonotype comes from a woman younger than 35 in good health. V and J are TRBV12-3 or TRBV12-4 and TRBJ2-7; TRBD2 matches at 14 bases. The sequenced material came from CD4+ T cells sorted from blood. CDR3 coding DNA: TGTGCCAGCAGTCCGGGACTAGCGGGAGCTGTGCAGTACTTC. This sequence encodes CASSPGLAGAVQYF.